One sample yielded the 27 T cell receptor beta chains listed below, sequenced in a study of T cells expressing NK-cell markers. TCRdb re-called the 5' RACE reads; every CDR3 protein appears as one record, without DNA. The table lists about 160,000 distinct CDR3 sequences. The specimen was blood T cells: a sorted CD56 or NKG2C T cell subset, CD4+ or CD8+ T cells, or bulk PBMC T cells (not recorded which). The receptors were sampled from a woman aged 18 to 75 in good health.

V gene TRBV24-1 combines with J gene TRBJ2-2; TCRdb's D call of TRBD2 is untestable without DNA. This CDR3 has 18 residues. Germline lookup yields CDR1 KGHDR and CDR2 SFDVKD. The CDR3 reads CATRTGTSGTFNTGELFF.

The chain's CDR3 is CASSDTGWDEQFF. The gene calls are TRBV19 and TRBJ2-1; TCRdb designates TRBD1, a call that cannot be tested without DNA. The CDR3 totals 13 residues. Per the germline V gene, CDR1 is LNHDA and CDR2 is SQIVND (reference sequence).

This chain links TRBV7-2 with TRBJ2-1; the D call from TCRdb, TRBD1, cannot be confirmed without DNA. There are 17 residues in the CDR3. Looked up from germline, CDR1 is SGHTA and CDR2 is FQGNSA. Here the CDR3 reads CASSPPGEARSYNEQFF. Variable domain in full (rest from reference TRBV7-2 and TRBJ2-1): GAGVSQSPSNKVTEKGKDVELRCDPISGHTALYWYRQSLGQGLEFLIYFQGNSAPDKSGLPSDRFSAERTGGSVSTLTIQRTQQEDSAVYLCASSPPGEARSYNEQFFGPGTRLTVL.

The chain links TRBV20-1 to TRBJ2-5; TCRdb calls TRBD1, which cannot be checked without DNA. The CDR3 spans 17 residues. The germline V gene encodes CDR1 DFQATT and CDR2 SNEGSKA (reference sequence). CDR3 residues: CSARLLGQRGYMETQYF.

This sequence joins TRBV14 and TRBJ2-7; absent DNA, TCRdb's TRBD2 call cannot be checked. Germline-derived CDR1 and CDR2 are SGHDN and FVKESK. CDR3 length: 13 residues. The CDR3: CASSPLLGSEQYF.

V and J are TRBV5-1 and TRBJ2-3. Per the germline V gene, CDR1 is SGHRS and CDR2 is YFSETQ. The CDR3 extends over 13 amino acids. The CDR3 loop is CASSPILADTQYF.

The rearrangement links TRBV7-9 to TRBJ2-5; the TCRdb D gene call, TRBD1, has no DNA to confirm it. Germline values: CDR1 SEHNR, CDR2 FQNEAQ (reference sequence). This CDR3 is built from 11 residues. CDR3 residues: CAIAREETQYF.

The V gene is TRBV20-1, the J gene TRBJ2-3; the D call of TRBD2 rests on TCRdb alone, since no DNA is present to check it. Germline V CDR1 and CDR2: DFQATT, SNEGSKA (reference sequence). This CDR3 comprises 15 residues. The CDR3 sequence: CSATGLAPSTDTQYF.

The chain carries TRBV28 and TRBJ2-3; TCRdb selects TRBD1, and the lack of DNA leaves this call unchecked. From germline, CDR1 is MDHEN and CDR2 SYDVKM. This CDR3 region has 17 residues. CDR3 residues: CASSFRPNRGRKDTQYF.

The chain combines TRBV20-1 with TRBJ1-1; TCRdb reports TRBD1, a call that lacks DNA to check it against. Germline assignment: CDR1 DFQATT and CDR2 SNEGSKA (reference sequence). The CDR3 runs 12 residues. The CDR3 is CSAPGQKFEAFF.

The chain links TRBV20-1 to TRBJ2-3; TCRdb calls TRBD2, which cannot be checked without DNA. The germline V gene has CDR1 DFQATT and CDR2 SNEGSKA (reference sequence). This CDR3 has 16 amino acids. The CDR3 sequence: CSARLTSGGRTDTQYF.

This sequence joins TRBV7-8 and TRBJ1-1; TCRdb selects TRBD1, and the lack of DNA leaves this call unchecked. Germline values: CDR1 SGHVS, CDR2 FQNEAQ. This CDR3 contains 14 residues. CDR3 in amino acids: CASYPGTGAGEAFF.

The rearrangement uses TRBV6-1 and TRBJ1-1. CDR1 and CDR2 (germline): MNHNS, SASEGT. This CDR3 region has 15 residues. The CDR3 region is CASSTRRAGDTEAFF.

The chain employs TRBV30 and TRBJ2-2; TCRdb calls TRBD1, which cannot be checked without DNA. This CDR3 has 14 residues. Germline assignment: CDR1 GTSNPN and CDR2 SVGIG (reference sequence). The CDR3 is CAWSRGANTGELFF.

This chain links TRBV12-3 or TRBV12-4 with TRBJ1-5. CDR3 length equals 15 residues. The CDR3 loop reads CASRGLGGTNQPQHF.

The chain joins TRBV3-1 to TRBJ2-5. The length of the CDR3 is 15 residues. From germline, CDR1 is LGHDT and CDR2 YNNKEL (reference sequence). CDR3 amino acids: CASSQKGTLQETQYF.

This clonotype is medium-sized by frequency. This chain links TRBV4-1 with TRBJ2-3; TCRdb proposes TRBD2, but this gene call is untestable without DNA. Germline V gene data show CDR1 as MGHRA and CDR2 as YSYEKL. The CDR3 is 19 residues long. The CDR3 sequence is CASSQVASSGGASTDTQYF.

The rearrangement uses TRBV18 and TRBJ2-7; TCRdb returns TRBD1, unconfirmable since there is no DNA. The CDR3 length is 14 residues. Germline CDR1 is KGHSH and CDR2 is LQKENI. CDR3 sequence: CASSTKTGETEQYF.

This chain connects TRBV7-2 to TRBJ2-1; TCRdb designates TRBD2, a call that cannot be tested without DNA. CDR1 is SGHTA and CDR2 is FQGNSA in the germline V gene. CDR3 length: 16 amino acids. The CDR3 spells CASSLAGGLLFDEQFF.

The V call is TRBV6-5, the J call TRBJ2-1; lacking DNA, the TRBD2 call made by TCRdb goes unchecked. The CDR3 is 13 amino acids. Germline V gene lookup returns CDR1 MNHEY and CDR2 SVGAGI. The CDR3 loop reads CASSSGLAGVTFF.

This chain joins TRBV4-2 and TRBJ2-3; TCRdb calls TRBD1, which cannot be checked without DNA. CDR3 length: 16 amino acids. Germline values: CDR1 LGHNA, CDR2 YNFKEQ. CDR3 protein: CASSQGSERPTDTQYF.

The CDR3 sequence: CASSTMPPYEQYF. V and J are TRBV12-3 or TRBV12-4 and TRBJ2-7; TCRdb names TRBD1, which stays unverified in the absence of DNA. This CDR3 spans 13 amino acids.

The chain links TRBV6-5 to TRBJ2-1. The CDR3 is made up of 12 amino acids. Germline assignment: CDR1 MNHEY and CDR2 SVGAGI. CDR3 in amino acids: CASSRSYNEQFF.

This chain uses TRBV27 with TRBJ1-4. The germline V gene encodes CDR1 MNHEY and CDR2 SMNVEV (reference sequence). The CDR3 contains 13 residues. CDR3: CASSLKGREKLFF.

The rearrangement uses TRBV27 and TRBJ1-5; TCRdb's D call, TRBD1, is unchecked because there is no DNA. Germline CDR1 reads MNHEY; CDR2 reads SMNVEV (reference sequence). The CDR3 contains 13 residues. The CDR3 reads CASRRVRDQPQHF.

V usage is TRBV7-2 and J usage is TRBJ2-3. Germline lookup yields CDR1 SGHTA and CDR2 FQGNSA. The CDR3 contains 15 residues. The CDR3: CASSYSGTSTDTQYF.

The chain couples TRBV3-1 to TRBJ1-3. CDR3 length: 14 residues. Germline CDR1 reads LGHDT; CDR2 reads YNNKEL (reference sequence). CDR3 protein: CASRDVSDGNTIYF.